This T cell receptor beta chain was sequenced during a study of T cells in localized non-small cell lung cancer. TCRdb keeps only in-frame clones here, not all; method: immunoSEQ multiplex PCR. The table records around 91,000 clones, roughly 87% of them present only once. The V and J ends lost 2 bases and 2 bases, in that order; junction bases with no gene match: 4. The CDR3 runs to 17 residues. Germline CDR1 reads SGDLS; CDR2 reads YYNGEE. Note on this clone: The antigen remains undetermined.

Overall study findings and caveats: Adjacent lung was found to contain a median about 55 of the top 100 tumor clones. Because only a single region of the tumor was sequenced, heterogeneity remains possible.

This specimen was peripheral blood, taken before any cancer treatment. This TCR was recovered from a man aged 35-75 years with stage I squamous cell lung carcinoma. This chain connects TRBV9 to TRBJ2-3; 14 nucleotides match TRBD2. This chain's CDR3 is CASSVRTSGGLTDTQYF. CDR3 DNA sequence: TGTGCCAGCAGCGTTCGGACTAGCGGGGGGCTCACAGATACGCAGTATTTT.